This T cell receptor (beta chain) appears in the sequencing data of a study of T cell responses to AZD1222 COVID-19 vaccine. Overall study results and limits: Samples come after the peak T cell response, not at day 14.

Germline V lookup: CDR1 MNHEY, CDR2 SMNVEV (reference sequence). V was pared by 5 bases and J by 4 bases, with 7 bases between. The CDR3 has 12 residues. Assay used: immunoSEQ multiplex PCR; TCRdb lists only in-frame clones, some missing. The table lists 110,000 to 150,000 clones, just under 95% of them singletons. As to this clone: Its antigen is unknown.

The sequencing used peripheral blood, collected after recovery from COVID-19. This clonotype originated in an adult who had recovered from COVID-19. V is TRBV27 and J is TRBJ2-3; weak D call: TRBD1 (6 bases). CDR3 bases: TGTGCCAGCAGTCCAGGGGCAGATACGCAGTATTTT. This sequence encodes CASSPGADTQYF.